The 2 T cell receptor beta chains below come from one sample, sequenced in a study of cytomegalovirus exposure and HLA in healthy donors. Sequenced by immunoSEQ multiplex PCR; TCRdb stores in-frame clones only, minus some. The sample carries 180,000 or so clones, about 89% recorded once. The sequencing input was PBMCs. These receptors were collected from a man younger than 30 in good health and CMV-seropositive.

CDR3 residues: CASSQPGVNTGELFF. The CDR3 DNA sequence: TGTGCCAGCAGTCAACCAGGGGTGAACACCGGGGAGCTGTTTTTT. The rearrangement uses TRBV6-5 and TRBJ2-2, with D perhaps matching TRBD1 (6 bases). Germline V CDR1 and CDR2: MNHEY, SVGAGI. Trimming stripped 5 bases from V and 1 base from J, with 11 bases between. The CDR3 has 15 amino acids.

This clone was counted a single time. The chain joins TRBV5-1 to TRBJ1-5; 7 bases are a match to TRBD1. V shed 0 bases and J 6 bases; nucleotides not matched to a gene: 3. The CDR3 is 14 amino acids. The germline V gene encodes CDR1 SGHRS and CDR2 YFSETQ. The CDR3 DNA sequence: TGCGCCAGCAGCTTGGGACAGGGAAGTCAGCCCCAGCATTTT. This translates into CASSLGQGSQPQHF.